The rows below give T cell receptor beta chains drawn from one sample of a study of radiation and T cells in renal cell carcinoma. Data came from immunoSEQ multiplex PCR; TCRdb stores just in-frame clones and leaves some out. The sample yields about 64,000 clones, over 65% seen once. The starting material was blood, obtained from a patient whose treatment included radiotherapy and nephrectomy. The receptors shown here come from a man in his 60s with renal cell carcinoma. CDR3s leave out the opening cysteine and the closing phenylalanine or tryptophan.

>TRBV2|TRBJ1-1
ASSVDRMNTEAF
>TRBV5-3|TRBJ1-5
APRGGNQPQH
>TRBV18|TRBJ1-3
ASSRSGRISGNTIY
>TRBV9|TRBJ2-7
ASSVAGGASYEQY
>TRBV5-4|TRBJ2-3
ASSLDSTGDTQY
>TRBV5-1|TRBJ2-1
ASTSLAGEDNEQF
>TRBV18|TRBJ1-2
ASSTGQGAVSNYGYT
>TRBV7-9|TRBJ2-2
ASSLRGTGELF
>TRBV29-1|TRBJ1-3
SAGTASGNTIY
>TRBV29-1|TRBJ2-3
STNMGQGFTDTQY